The T cell receptor beta chain under discussion was sequenced for a study of shared clonotypes between healthy human individuals. Study-level findings and limits: In this cohort, only blood was sampled, and tissue repertoires likely differ. An effect of sequencing depth on clonotype sharing among donors was expected. Having only a few donors restricted how much genetic and exposure-history diversity was captured.

Naive CD8 cells lacked CD45RO and underwent positive selection for CCR7, leaving out terminally differentiated effector memory CD45RA+ cells. In germline, CDR1 is MNHEY, CDR2 SMNVEV (reference sequence). V dropped 8 bases and J dropped 5 bases, with 16 bases sitting between them. This CDR3 comprises 13 residues. This clone has only a few counts. Its antigen is currently unknown. When replicate PCRs were run on sorted subsets, they used around 200 ng DNA, approximately 27,000 T cell genomes. Measured with immunoSEQ multiplex PCR; TCRdb has only the in-frame clones, and not every one. The sample lists about 1,900,000 clones; approximately 94% were seen once.

The chain combines TRBV27 with TRBJ2-7; D is possibly TRBD2 (6 bases). The TCR comes from a man aged 18-30 years in good health. The sequenced sample was naive CD8+ T cells sorted from blood. The CDR3 DNA follows: TGTGCCAGCGGGGGACGGACTAACAACGAGCAGTACTTC. Translated, it gives CASGGRTNNEQYF.